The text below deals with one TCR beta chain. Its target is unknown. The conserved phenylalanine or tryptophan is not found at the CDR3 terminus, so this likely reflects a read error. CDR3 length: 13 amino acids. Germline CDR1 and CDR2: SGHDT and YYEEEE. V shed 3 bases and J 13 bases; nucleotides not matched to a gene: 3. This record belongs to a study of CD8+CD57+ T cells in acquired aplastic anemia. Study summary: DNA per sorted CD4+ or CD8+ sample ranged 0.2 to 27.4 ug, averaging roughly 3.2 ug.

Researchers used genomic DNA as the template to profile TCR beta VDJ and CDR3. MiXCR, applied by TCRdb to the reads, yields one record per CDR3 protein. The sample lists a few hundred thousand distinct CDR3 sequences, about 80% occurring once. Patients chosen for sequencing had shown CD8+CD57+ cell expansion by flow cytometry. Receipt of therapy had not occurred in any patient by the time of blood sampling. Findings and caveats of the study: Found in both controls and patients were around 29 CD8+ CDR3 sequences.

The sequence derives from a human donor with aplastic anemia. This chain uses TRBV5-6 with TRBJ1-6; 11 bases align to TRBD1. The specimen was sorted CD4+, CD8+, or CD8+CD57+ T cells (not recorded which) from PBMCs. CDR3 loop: CASSWDRGSPLHS. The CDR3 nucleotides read TGTGCCAGCAGCTGGGACAGGGGGAGTCCCCTCCACTCT.